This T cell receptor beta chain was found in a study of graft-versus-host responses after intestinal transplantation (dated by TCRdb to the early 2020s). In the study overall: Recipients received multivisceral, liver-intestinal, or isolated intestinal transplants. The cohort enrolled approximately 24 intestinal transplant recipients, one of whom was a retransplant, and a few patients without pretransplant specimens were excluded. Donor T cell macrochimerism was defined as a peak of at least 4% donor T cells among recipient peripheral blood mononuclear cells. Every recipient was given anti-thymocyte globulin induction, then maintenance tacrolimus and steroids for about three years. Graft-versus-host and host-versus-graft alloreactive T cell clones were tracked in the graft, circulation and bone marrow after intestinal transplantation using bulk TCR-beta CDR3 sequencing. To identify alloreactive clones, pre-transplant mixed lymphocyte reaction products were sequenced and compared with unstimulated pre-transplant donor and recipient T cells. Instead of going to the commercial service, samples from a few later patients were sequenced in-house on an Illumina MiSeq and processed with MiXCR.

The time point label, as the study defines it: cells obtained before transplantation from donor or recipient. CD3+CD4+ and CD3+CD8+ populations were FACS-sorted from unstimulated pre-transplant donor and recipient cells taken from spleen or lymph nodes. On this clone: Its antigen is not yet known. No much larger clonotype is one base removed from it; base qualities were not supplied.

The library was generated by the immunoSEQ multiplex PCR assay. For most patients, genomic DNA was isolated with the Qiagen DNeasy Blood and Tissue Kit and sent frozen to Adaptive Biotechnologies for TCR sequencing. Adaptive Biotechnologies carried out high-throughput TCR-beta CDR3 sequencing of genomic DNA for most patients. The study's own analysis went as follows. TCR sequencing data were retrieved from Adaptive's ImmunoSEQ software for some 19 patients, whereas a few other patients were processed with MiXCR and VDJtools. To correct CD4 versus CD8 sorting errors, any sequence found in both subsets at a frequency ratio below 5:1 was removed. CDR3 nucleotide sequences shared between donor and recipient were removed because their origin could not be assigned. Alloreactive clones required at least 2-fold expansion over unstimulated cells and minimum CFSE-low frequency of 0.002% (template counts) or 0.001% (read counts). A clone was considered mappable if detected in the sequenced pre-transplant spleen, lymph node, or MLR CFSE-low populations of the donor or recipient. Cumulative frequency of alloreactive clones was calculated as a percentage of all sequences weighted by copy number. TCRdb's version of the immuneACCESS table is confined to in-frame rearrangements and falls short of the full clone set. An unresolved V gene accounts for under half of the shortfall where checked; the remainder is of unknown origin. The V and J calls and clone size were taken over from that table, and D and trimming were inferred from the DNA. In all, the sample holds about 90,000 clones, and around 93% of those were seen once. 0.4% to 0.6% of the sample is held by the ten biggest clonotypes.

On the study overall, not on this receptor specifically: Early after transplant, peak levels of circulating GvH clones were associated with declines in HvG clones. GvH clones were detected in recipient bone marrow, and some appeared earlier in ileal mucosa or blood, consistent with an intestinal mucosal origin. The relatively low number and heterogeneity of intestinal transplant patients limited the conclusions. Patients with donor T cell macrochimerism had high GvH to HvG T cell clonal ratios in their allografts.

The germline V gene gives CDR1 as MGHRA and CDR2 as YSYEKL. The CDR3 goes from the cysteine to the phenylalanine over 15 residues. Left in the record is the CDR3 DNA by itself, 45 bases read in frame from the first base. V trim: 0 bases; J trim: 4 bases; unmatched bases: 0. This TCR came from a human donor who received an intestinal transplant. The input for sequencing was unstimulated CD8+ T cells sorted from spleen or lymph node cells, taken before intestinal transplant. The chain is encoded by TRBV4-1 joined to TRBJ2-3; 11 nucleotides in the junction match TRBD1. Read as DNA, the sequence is TGCGCCAGCAGCCAAGAGGGACAGGGGGCAGATACGCAGTATTTT. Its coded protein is CASSQEGQGADTQYF.